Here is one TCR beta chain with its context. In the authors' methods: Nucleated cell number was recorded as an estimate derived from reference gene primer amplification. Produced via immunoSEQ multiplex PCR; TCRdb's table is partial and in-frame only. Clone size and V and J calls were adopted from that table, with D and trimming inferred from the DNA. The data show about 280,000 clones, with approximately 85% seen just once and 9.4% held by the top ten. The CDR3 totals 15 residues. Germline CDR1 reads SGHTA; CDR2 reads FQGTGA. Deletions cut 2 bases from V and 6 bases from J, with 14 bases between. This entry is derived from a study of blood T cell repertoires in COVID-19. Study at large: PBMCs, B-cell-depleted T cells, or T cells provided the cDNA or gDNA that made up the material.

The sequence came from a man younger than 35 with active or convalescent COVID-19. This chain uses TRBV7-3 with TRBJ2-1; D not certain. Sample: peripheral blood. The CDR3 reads CASSLLDSRINEQFF. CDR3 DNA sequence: TGTGCCAGCAGCTTATTAGATTCCAGGATCAATGAGCAGTTCTTC.